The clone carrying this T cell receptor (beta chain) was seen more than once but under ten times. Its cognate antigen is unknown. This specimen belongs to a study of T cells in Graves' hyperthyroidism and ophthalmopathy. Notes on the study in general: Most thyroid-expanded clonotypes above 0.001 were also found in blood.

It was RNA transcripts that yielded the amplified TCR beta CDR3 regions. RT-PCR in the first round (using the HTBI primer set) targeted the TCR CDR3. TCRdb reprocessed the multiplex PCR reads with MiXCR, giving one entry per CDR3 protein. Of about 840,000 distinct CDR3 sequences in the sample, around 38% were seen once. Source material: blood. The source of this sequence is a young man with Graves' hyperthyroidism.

In DNA, the CDR3 is TGTGCCAGCAGCCCCGGATGGGACATCCGCTCTGGAAACACCATATATTTT. Amino acids: CASSPGWDIRSGNTIYF. J is TRBJ1-3 and V is TRBV7-2; weak D call: TRBD1 (6 bases). The germline V and J ends were trimmed by 5 bases and 0 bases, with 17 bases remaining between them. This CDR3 has 17 residues. CDR1 and CDR2 from the germline V gene are SGHTA and FQGNSA.